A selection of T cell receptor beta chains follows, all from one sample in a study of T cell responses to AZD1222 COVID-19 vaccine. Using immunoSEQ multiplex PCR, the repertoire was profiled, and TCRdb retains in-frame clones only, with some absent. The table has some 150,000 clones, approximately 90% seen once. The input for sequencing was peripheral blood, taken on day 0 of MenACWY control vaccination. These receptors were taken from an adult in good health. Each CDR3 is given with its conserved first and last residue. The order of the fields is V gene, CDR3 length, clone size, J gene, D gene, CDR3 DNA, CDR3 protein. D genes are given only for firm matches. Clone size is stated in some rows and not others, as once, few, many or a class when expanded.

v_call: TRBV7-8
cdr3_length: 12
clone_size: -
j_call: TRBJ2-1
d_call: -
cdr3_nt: TGTGCCAGCAGCTTTGGGGGTTTTGAGCAGTTCTTC
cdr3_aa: CASSFGGFEQFF

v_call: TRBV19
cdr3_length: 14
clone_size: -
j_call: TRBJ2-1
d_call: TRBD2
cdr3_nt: TGTGCCAGTAGTATTGGGCTAGCGGTAAATGAGCAGTTCTTC
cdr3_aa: CASSIGLAVNEQFF

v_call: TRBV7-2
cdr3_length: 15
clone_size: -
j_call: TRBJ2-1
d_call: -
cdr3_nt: TGTGCCAGCACCGTACAGGTCCACGAGATTCATGAGCAGTTCTTC
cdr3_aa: CASTVQVHEIHEQFF

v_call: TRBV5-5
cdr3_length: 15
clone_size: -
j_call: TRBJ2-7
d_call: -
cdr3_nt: TGTGCCAGCAGCTTCTCGGCGGACCGCTCCTACGAGCAGTACTTC
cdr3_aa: CASSFSADRSYEQYF

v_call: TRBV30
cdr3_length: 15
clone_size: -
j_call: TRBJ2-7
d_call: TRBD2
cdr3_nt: TGTGCCTGGAGTGTTGGGCTAGCGGGAACTTACGAGCAGTACTTC
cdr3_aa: CAWSVGLAGTYEQYF

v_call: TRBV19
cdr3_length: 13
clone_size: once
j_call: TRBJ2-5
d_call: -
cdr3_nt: TGTGCCAGTAGTATACTGAGACAAGAGACCCAGTACTTC
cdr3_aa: CASSILRQETQYF

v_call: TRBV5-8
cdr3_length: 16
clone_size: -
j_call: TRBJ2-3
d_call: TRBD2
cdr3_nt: TGTGCCAGCAGCTTGGACAGCGGGAGGGCCGCAGATACGCAGTATTTT
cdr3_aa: CASSLDSGRAADTQYF

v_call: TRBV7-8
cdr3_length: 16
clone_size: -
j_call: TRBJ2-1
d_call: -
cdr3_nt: TGTGCCAGCAGCCCATCACTCCTCAGCTCCTACAATGAGCAGTTCTTC
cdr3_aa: CASSPSLLSSYNEQFF

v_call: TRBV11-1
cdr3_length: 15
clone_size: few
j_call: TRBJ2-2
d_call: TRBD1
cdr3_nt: TGTGCCAGCAGCACCCCGACAGGGGGTACCGGGGAGCTGTTTTTT
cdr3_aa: CASSTPTGGTGELFF

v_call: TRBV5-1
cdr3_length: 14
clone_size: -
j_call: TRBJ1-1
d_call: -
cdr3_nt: TGCGCCAGCAGCTTGTCCGGGATGAACACTGAAGCTTTCTTT
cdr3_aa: CASSLSGMNTEAFF

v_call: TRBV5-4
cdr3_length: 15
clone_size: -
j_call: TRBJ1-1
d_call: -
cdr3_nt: TGTGCCAGCAACCTTCCAGGGGCGGCTAACACTGAAGCTTTCTTT
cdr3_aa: CASNLPGAANTEAFF

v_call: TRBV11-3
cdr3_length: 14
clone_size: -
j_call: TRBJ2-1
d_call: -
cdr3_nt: TGTGCCAGCAGCCCCGCTCTAGCGCGCAATGAGCAGTTCTTC
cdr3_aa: CASSPALARNEQFF

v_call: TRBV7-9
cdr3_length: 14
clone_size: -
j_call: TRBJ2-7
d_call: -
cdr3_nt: TGTGCCAGCAGCTTATGGGGGGCGGGAAGGGAGCAGTACTTC
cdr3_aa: CASSLWGAGREQYF

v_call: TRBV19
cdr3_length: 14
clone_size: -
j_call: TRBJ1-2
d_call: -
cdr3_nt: TGTGCCAGTAGTTACGGGGGTTCTAACTATGGCTACACCTTC
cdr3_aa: CASSYGGSNYGYTF